The rows below give T cell receptor beta chains drawn from one sample of a study of blood T cell repertoires in COVID-19. Measured with immunoSEQ multiplex PCR; TCRdb has only the in-frame clones, and not every one. The sample has roughly 120,000 clones; roughly 83% are singletons. Source material: peripheral blood. These receptor sequences come from a woman aged 60-75 years with acute or convalescent COVID-19. CDR3s include the opening cysteine and the closing phenylalanine or tryptophan. Each record gives: D gene, V gene, clone size, J gene, CDR3 protein, CDR3 DNA. The D gene is left open where the match is weak. Where a row states a size, it is once, few, many or the class of an expanded clone; other rows omit it.

>-|TRBV29-1|-|TRBJ1-2
CSVNQEINGYTF
TGCAGCGTTAACCAGGAAATCAATGGCTACACCTTC
>-|TRBV19|once|TRBJ1-5
CASSTGSNQPQHF
TGTGCCAGTAGTACCGGTAGCAATCAGCCCCAGCATTTT
>TRBD1|TRBV9|-|TRBJ1-2
CASSVPGGEGYTF
TGTGCCAGCAGCGTCCCAGGGGGCGAGGGCTACACCTTC
>-|TRBV5-1|-|TRBJ2-5
CASSGQQGGQETQYF
TGCGCCAGCAGCGGACAGCAAGGGGGCCAAGAGACCCAGTACTTC
>-|TRBV5-6|-|TRBJ2-7
CASSNDRFYEQYF
TGTGCCAGCAGCAATGACAGGTTCTACGAGCAGTACTTC
>-|TRBV29-1|few|TRBJ2-7
CSAGEIEGEQYF
TGCAGCGCTGGTGAGATTGAGGGCGAGCAGTACTTC
>-|TRBV6-5|-|TRBJ1-5
CASSFGQGNNQPQHF
TGTGCCAGCAGTTTCGGGCAGGGGAACAATCAGCCCCAGCATTTT
>TRBD2|TRBV29-1|-|TRBJ2-3
CSVFAGGRRTQYF
TGCAGCGTTTTTGCGGGGGGGCGCCGTACGCAGTATTTT
>-|TRBV7-4|-|TRBJ1-5
CASSFSGLFSQPQHF
TGTGCCAGCAGCTTTTCGGGTCTCTTTAGTCAGCCCCAGCATTTT
>-|TRBV5-1|-|TRBJ2-5
CASSSRGKGETQYF
TGCGCCAGCAGCTCCCGGGGGAAGGGGGAGACCCAGTACTTC
>TRBD1|TRBV27|few|TRBJ2-7
CASAETGREQYF
TGTGCCAGCGCAGAGACAGGGCGAGAGCAGTACTTC
>-|TRBV24-1|-|TRBJ1-2
CATSDFRHTYGYTF
TGTGCCACCAGTGATTTCAGACACACTTATGGCTACACCTTC
>-|TRBV27|-|TRBJ2-3
CASSFGGYQVDTQYF
TGTGCCAGCAGTTTTGGCGGGTACCAGGTAGATACGCAGTATTTT
>-|TRBV19|-|TRBJ2-6
CASRGRQGFSGANVLTF
TGTGCCAGTAGGGGTAGGCAGGGCTTCTCTGGGGCCAACGTCCTGACTTTC
>-|TRBV5-4|-|TRBJ1-3
CASSPGEGGGNTIYF
TGTGCCAGCAGCCCAGGAGAGGGCGGTGGAAACACCATATATTTT
>-|TRBV19|-|TRBJ1-5
CASSVDSNNQPQHF
TGTGCCAGTAGCGTGGACAGCAACAATCAGCCCCAGCATTTT
>TRBD1|TRBV11-2|-|TRBJ1-1
CASSTRDRGRAEAFF
TGTGCCAGCAGCACCCGGGACAGGGGTAGAGCTGAAGCTTTCTTT
>TRBD1|TRBV16|once|TRBJ1-4
CASSQSSDRGANEKLFF
TGTGCCAGCAGCCAATCGAGCGACAGGGGGGCTAATGAAAAACTGTTTTTT
>TRBD1|TRBV11-1|-|TRBJ2-5
CASSRQGRETQYF
TGTGCCAGCAGCCGACAGGGGAGGGAGACCCAGTACTTC
>-|TRBV5-6|few|TRBJ2-3
CASSFEAGDTQYF
TGTGCCAGCAGCTTTGAAGCGGGAGATACGCAGTATTTT
>TRBD1|TRBV28|-|TRBJ2-7
CASASGGYEQYF
TGTGCCAGCGCCTCAGGGGGCTACGAGCAGTACTTC
>TRBD2|TRBV4-2|once|TRBJ2-1
CASSQDRGAGGYNEQFF
TGTGCCAGCAGCCAAGATAGGGGCGCGGGGGGCTACAATGAGCAGTTCTTC
>-|TRBV19|few|TRBJ2-1
CASSIVIGQYNEQFF
TGTGCCAGTAGTATAGTTATTGGACAGTACAATGAGCAGTTCTTC
>TRBD2|TRBV5-1|-|TRBJ2-5
CASRLAGVRETQYF
TGCGCCAGCAGACTAGCGGGAGTACGAGAGACCCAGTACTTC
>-|TRBV9|-|TRBJ2-1
CASSVVGHEQFF
TGTGCCAGCAGCGTAGTTGGGCATGAGCAGTTCTTC